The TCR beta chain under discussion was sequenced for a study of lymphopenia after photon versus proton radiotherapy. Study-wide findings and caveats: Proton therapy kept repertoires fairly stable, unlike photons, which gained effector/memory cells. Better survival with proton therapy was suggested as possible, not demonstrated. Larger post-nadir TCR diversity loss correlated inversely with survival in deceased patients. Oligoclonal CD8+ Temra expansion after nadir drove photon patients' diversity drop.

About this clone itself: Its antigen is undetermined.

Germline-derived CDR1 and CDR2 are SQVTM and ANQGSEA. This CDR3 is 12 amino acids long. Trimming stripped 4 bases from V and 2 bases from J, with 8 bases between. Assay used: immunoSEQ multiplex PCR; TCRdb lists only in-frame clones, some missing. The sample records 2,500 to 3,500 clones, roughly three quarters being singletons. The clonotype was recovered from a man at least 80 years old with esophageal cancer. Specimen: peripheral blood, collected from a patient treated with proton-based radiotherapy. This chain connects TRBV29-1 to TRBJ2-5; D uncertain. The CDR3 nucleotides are TGCAGCGTTGTAAGGAATCAAGAGACCCAGTACTTC. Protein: CSVVRNQETQYF.